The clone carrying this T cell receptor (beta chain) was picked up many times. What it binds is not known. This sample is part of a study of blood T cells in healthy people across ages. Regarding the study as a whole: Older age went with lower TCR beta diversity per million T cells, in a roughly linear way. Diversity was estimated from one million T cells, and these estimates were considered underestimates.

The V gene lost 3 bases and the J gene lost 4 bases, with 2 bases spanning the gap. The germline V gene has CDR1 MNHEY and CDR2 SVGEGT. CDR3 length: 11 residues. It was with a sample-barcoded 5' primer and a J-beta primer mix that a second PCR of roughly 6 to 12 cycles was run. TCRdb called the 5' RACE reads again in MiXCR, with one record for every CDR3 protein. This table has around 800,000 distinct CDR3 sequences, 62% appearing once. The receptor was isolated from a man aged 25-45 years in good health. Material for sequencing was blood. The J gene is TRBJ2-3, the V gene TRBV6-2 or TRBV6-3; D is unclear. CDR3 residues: CASSYPDTQYF. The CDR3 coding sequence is TGTGCCAGCAGTTATCCAGATACGCAGTATTTT.